This entry lists 26 T cell receptor beta chains sequenced from one sample in a study of cytomegalovirus exposure and HLA in healthy donors. In the PCR, 60 Vbeta and 13 Jbeta primers were used. Libraries were prepared by immunoSEQ multiplex PCR; TCRdb keeps only in-frame clonotypes and omits some of them. The top ten clones hold 3.1% of a sample with about 140,000 clones, around 79% of them seen once. Sequenced material: PBMCs. The receptors come from a female donor in good health and CMV-seronegative.

This clone was recorded only once. The chain uses TRBV6-1 and TRBJ2-3; D is possibly TRBD1 (7 bases). CDR3 length: 15 amino acids. V lost 4 bases and J 5 bases, leaving 16 bases between the germline ends. CDR1 and CDR2 from the germline V gene are MNHNS and SASEGT. CDR3 sequence: CASSVSAGQRDTQYF. In nucleotides, the CDR3 is TGTGCCAGCAGTGTTAGCGCGGGACAGAGAGATACGCAGTATTTT.

The chain couples TRBV11-2 to TRBJ1-4; D is unresolved. CDR3 size: 14 residues. V was pared by 2 bases and J by 10 bases, with 14 bases between. Germline loops: CDR1 SGHAT, CDR2 FQNNGV. This CDR3 reads CASSLNPEGGKLFF. The CDR3, as DNA: TGTGCCAGCAGCTTAAATCCGGAGGGCGGAAAACTGTTTTTT.

This chain joins TRBV11-3 and TRBJ2-7; 7 bases are a match to TRBD1. Germline V lookup: CDR1 SGHNT, CDR2 YENEEA. V trimming: 4 bases; J trimming: 5 bases; junction bases outside the gene matches: 5. The CDR3 has 13 amino acids. The DNA of the CDR3 is TGTGCCAGCAGCTCGGCTGACAGGGACGAGCAGTACTTC. Protein sequence: CASSSADRDEQYF.

The chain employs TRBV4-1 and TRBJ1-3, with D tentatively TRBD1 (6 bases). CDR1 MGHRA and CDR2 YSYEKL come from the germline V gene. This CDR3 comprises 16 residues. Trimming shortened V by 4 bases and J by 3 bases, and 16 bases separated the two germline ends. The CDR3, as DNA: TGCGCCAGCAGCCGAGAACAGGGCGCTCTTGGAAACACCATATATTTT. It encodes CASSREQGALGNTIYF.

The rearrangement joins TRBV29-1 to TRBJ1-2; D is uncertain. Trimming took off 4 bases at V and 1 base at J, with 10 bases between the two ends. Germline assignment: CDR1 SQVTM and CDR2 ANQGSEA. There are 13 residues in the CDR3. The CDR3, as DNA: TGCAGCGTTGGGACTGACGGTAACTATGGCTACACCTTC. Protein product: CSVGTDGNYGYTF. Complete variable domain (other parts from reference TRBV29-1 and TRBJ1-2): SAVISQKPSRDICQRGTSLTIQCQVDSQVTMMFWYRQQPGQSLTLIATANQGSEATYESGFVIDKFPISRPNLTFSTLTVSNMSPEDSSIYLCSVGTDGNYGYTFGSGTRLTVV.

V and J are TRBV9 and TRBJ2-2, with 7 bases that match TRBD1. J was trimmed by 0 bases and V by 3 bases; bases with no gene match: 11. The length of the CDR3 is 18 residues. The germline CDR1 and CDR2 sequences are SGDLS and YYNGEE. CDR3 residues: CASSGGTDFRANTGELFF. The CDR3 nucleotides read TGTGCCAGCAGCGGGGGGACAGACTTCCGCGCGAACACCGGGGAGCTGTTTTTT.

This clone was counted once. J is TRBJ2-6 and V is TRBV5-6; D call uncertain. The V gene's germline CDR1 is SGHDT and CDR2 YYEEEE. The CDR3 length is 16 residues. Trimming took off 0 bases at V and 0 bases at J, with 7 bases between the two ends. CDR3 amino acids: CASSLGLASGANVLTF. The CDR3 DNA is TGTGCCAGCAGCTTGGGACTGGCCTCTGGGGCCAACGTCCTGACTTTC.

Notes on this clone: Mismatch with germline at one junction end may stem from a read error. This rearrangement joins TRBV19 to TRBJ2-3; tentatively, D is TRBD2 (6 bases). Germline V gene data show CDR1 as LNHDA and CDR2 as SQIVND (reference sequence). CDR3 length: 15 amino acids. CDR3 region: CASRIAENHTDTQYF. In DNA, the CDR3 is TGTGCCAGTAGGATAGCGGAGAACCACACAGATACGCAGTATTTT.

This clone has a handful of counts. The CDR3: CAISDTARKTEAFF. In DNA form, the CDR3 reads TGTGCCATCAGCGACACCGCCAGGAAGACTGAAGCTTTCTTT. The V call is TRBV10-3, the J call TRBJ1-1; D gene uncertain. V lost 6 bases and J 5 bases, leaving 16 bases between the germline ends. CDR1 and CDR2 (germline): ENHRY, SYGVKD. The CDR3 contains 14 residues.

V and J are TRBV4-3 and TRBJ2-1; perhaps TRBD2 as D (6 bases). In germline, CDR1 is LGHNA, CDR2 YSLEER. Trimming stripped 0 bases from V and 6 bases from J, with 15 bases between. CDR3 length: 16 amino acids. The CDR3 nucleotides are TGCGCCAGCAGCCAAGATCGACTAGGATTGGTCAATGAGCAGTTCTTC. It codes for CASSQDRLGLVNEQFF.

The V and J genes are TRBV7-2 and TRBJ2-7, with no clear D. The CDR3 runs 14 residues. CDR1 and CDR2 (germline): SGHTA, FQGNSA. Trimming removed 1 base from V and 3 bases from J, with 10 bases in between. In nucleotides, the CDR3 is TGTGCCAGCAGCTTAGGGGCAGGCCTCTACGAGCAGTACTTC. It yields the protein CASSLGAGLYEQYF.

The rearrangement joins TRBV5-6 to TRBJ1-2; a possible D gene is TRBD1 (6 bases). Germline V gene data show CDR1 as SGHDT and CDR2 as YYEEEE. The germline V and J ends were trimmed by 3 bases and 2 bases, with 17 bases remaining between them. The CDR3 contains 16 residues. CDR3 in amino acids: CASSWGGPKGNYGYTF. In nucleotides, the CDR3 is TGTGCCAGCAGCTGGGGGGGGCCAAAGGGGAACTATGGCTACACCTTC.

The chain joins TRBV6-5 to TRBJ2-7, with D possibly matching TRBD2 (5 bases). Germline V gene lookup returns CDR1 MNHEY and CDR2 SVGAGI. The CDR3 contains 13 residues. The V end lost 9 bases, the J end lost 1 base, and 13 bases lay between the germline ends. Here the CDR3 reads CASTREGSYEQYF. CDR3 nucleotides: TGTGCCAGTACTCGAGAGGGATCCTACGAGCAGTACTTC.

This chain connects TRBV30 to TRBJ2-3; D possibly corresponds to TRBD2 (7 bases). V lost 5 bases and J 5 bases, leaving 14 bases between the germline ends. This CDR3 is 13 amino acids long. Germline assignment: CDR1 GTSNPN and CDR2 SVGIG (reference sequence). The CDR3 is CAWERGAGDTQYF. The CDR3 coding sequence is TGTGCCTGGGAACGGGGGGCGGGAGATACGCAGTATTTT. The whole variable domain, remainder taken from reference TRBV30 and TRBJ2-3, is SQTIHQWPATLVQPVGSPLSLECTVEGTSNPNLYWYRQAAGRGLQLLFYSVGIGQISSEVPQNLSASRPQDRQFILSSKKLLLSDSGFYLCAWERGAGDTQYFGPGTRLTVL.

The chain links TRBV6-1 to TRBJ2-1; D is perhaps TRBD1 (5 bases). Germline V lookup: CDR1 MNHNS, CDR2 SASEGT. The CDR3 runs to 15 residues. With 6 bases removed from V and 0 bases from J, the gap between germline ends came to 12 bases. The DNA of the CDR3 is TGTGCCAGCAGGATGGACACGAGCTCCTACAATGAGCAGTTCTTC. It encodes CASRMDTSSYNEQFF.

The V gene is TRBV29-1, the J gene TRBJ1-4, with unresolved D. Per the germline V gene, CDR1 is SQVTM and CDR2 is ANQGSEA. V was trimmed by 4 bases and J by 0 bases, leaving 3 bases between them. The CDR3 spans 12 residues. This CDR3 reads CSVGTTNEKLFF. DNA for the CDR3: TGCAGCGTTGGTACAACTAATGAAAAACTGTTTTTT.

There are a few counts of this clone. The genes are TRBV5-6 and TRBJ2-2; weak D call: TRBD1 (5 bases). The CDR3 covers 14 residues. Deletions cut 1 base from V and 4 bases from J, with 8 bases between. CDR1 is SGHDT, CDR2 YYEEEE, per germline. The CDR3 protein is CASSLWGSTGELFF. The CDR3 coding sequence is TGTGCCAGCAGCTTGTGGGGCAGCACCGGGGAGCTGTTTTTT.

The CDR3 region is CASSGLAGREQYF. The CDR3 DNA sequence: TGTGCCAGCAGTGGGCTAGCGGGTCGTGAGCAGTACTTC. The rearrangement joins TRBV2 to TRBJ2-7; 8 nucleotides agree with TRBD2. V lost 4 bases to trimming and J lost 7 bases; unmatched junction nucleotides: 6. The length of the CDR3 is 13 residues. Germline V gene sequence: CDR1 SNHLY, CDR2 FYNNEI.

The chain recombines TRBV14 with TRBJ2-3, with 7 bases lining up with TRBD1. This CDR3 is built from 19 residues. Germline V CDR1 and CDR2: SGHDN, FVKESK. The V and J ends lost 0 bases and 3 bases, in that order; junction bases with no gene match: 15. The CDR3 nucleotides read TGTGCCAGCAGCCAAGAGGTCTCCGGACAGGTAACGTTAACAGATACGCAGTATTTT. Protein: CASSQEVSGQVTLTDTQYF.

The chain couples TRBV7-9 to TRBJ2-5; maybe TRBD2 (5 bases). This CDR3 has 13 residues. Trimming took off 3 bases at V and 5 bases at J, with 10 bases between the two ends. CDR1 is SEHNR, CDR2 FQNEAQ, per germline (reference sequence). DNA of the CDR3: TGTGCCAGCAGCTTTGGAGGAGAGGAGACCCAGTACTTC. Protein: CASSFGGEETQYF.

The V gene is TRBV19, the J gene TRBJ2-7, with TRBD1 identical over 10 bases. Per the germline V gene, CDR1 is LNHDA and CDR2 is SQIVND (reference sequence). The CDR3 totals 14 residues. V shed 8 bases and J 2 bases; nucleotides not matched to a gene: 6. The CDR3 loop is CASYVGQGTYEQYF. DNA for the CDR3: TGTGCCAGTTACGTGGGACAGGGGACCTACGAGCAGTACTTC.

This clone was counted a few times. Here the CDR3 DNA reads TGTGCCACTACGGGACAGGGGAACGAGCAGTACTTC. Amino acids: CATTGQGNEQYF. This chain links TRBV10-3 with TRBJ2-7, with TRBD1 matching 10 bases. The trim removed 10 bases at V and 5 bases at J, leaving 5 bases unmatched. Germline CDR1 is ENHRY and CDR2 is SYGVKD. This CDR3 contains 12 residues.

The CDR3 sequence is CASSYGHGGDTEAFF. As DNA, the CDR3 is TGTGCCAGCAGTTACGGGCATGGCGGGGACACTGAAGCTTTCTTT. The chain uses TRBV6-5 and TRBJ1-1; D gene unclear. Germline CDR1 MNHEY, CDR2 SVGAGI. The CDR3 runs 15 residues. Trimming took off 2 bases at V and 3 bases at J, with 13 bases between the two ends.

J is TRBJ2-7 and V is TRBV5-1; possible D gene TRBD1, 6 bases. V shed 7 bases and J shed 0 bases, with 11 bases lying between them. The CDR3 has 13 amino acids. The germline V gene has CDR1 SGHRS and CDR2 YFSETQ. CDR3 DNA: TGCGCCAGCCGGCCGGACAGCTCCTACGAGCAGTACTTC. Its translation is CASRPDSSYEQYF. Full variable domain (outside the CDR3, taken from reference TRBV5-1 and TRBJ2-7): KAGVTQTPRYLIKTRGQQVTLSCSPISGHRSVSWYQQTPGQGLQFLFEYFSETQRNKGNFPGRFSGRQFSNSRSEMNVSTLELGDSALYLCASRPDSSYEQYFGPGTRLTVT.

The chain recombines TRBV30 with TRBJ1-2; TRBD1 aligns across 8 bases. This CDR3 has 14 residues. In germline, CDR1 is GTSNPN, CDR2 SVGIG (reference sequence). V shed 0 bases, J shed 7 bases, and the junction held 7 bases outside the gene matches. The CDR3 is CAWSVGQGGSGYTF. CDR3 nucleotide sequence: TGTGCCTGGAGTGTTGGACAGGGTGGAAGTGGCTACACCTTC.

This chain joins TRBV18 and TRBJ2-7; a possible D gene is TRBD1 (6 bases). Trimming cost V 4 bases and J 4 bases, with 8 bases left between them. Germline-derived CDR1 and CDR2 are KGHSH and LQKENI. This CDR3 comprises 12 residues. The CDR3 is CASSLTGYEQYF. The CDR3 nucleotides are TGTGCCAGCTCACTGACAGGATACGAGCAGTACTTC.